This passage covers 14 T cell receptor beta chains from one sample sequenced in a study of blood T cell repertoires in COVID-19 (dated by TCRdb to 2018 to 2021). Libraries were built with the immunoSEQ multiplex PCR assay. Here the immuneACCESS table is served through TCRdb, limited to in-frame sequences with V and J called. Missing clones are a known gap in these copies; in checked studies unresolved V genes cover under half, and the rest lacks a known reason. The sample records 280,000 or so clones, around nine tenths of which are singletons. About 6.1% of the sample is held by the ten biggest clonotypes. Sequenced sample: PBMCs or T cells enriched from blood (not recorded which). Receptors originate from a woman aged 40 to 50 who had recovered from COVID-19.

The chain couples TRBV4-2 to TRBJ2-2; TRBD2 matches 11 bases. V lost 0 bases and J lost 5; bases outside the gene matches: 2. CDR1 is LGHNA and CDR2 is YNFKEQ in the germline V gene. CDR3 length: 16 amino acids. Here the CDR3 DNA reads TGTGCCAGCAGCCAAGAACTAGCGGGAGCGACCGGGGAGCTGTTTTTT. It codes for CASSQELAGATGELFF.

This clone was picked up a small number of times. The chain joins TRBV5-1 to TRBJ2-1; TRBD2 matches at 7 bases. V shed 1 base and J 6 bases; nucleotides not matched to a gene: 10. The CDR3 is 16 amino acids. Germline V gene data show CDR1 as SGHRS and CDR2 as YFSETQ. The CDR3 protein is CASSLLIASGFNEQFF. DNA of the CDR3: TGCGCCAGCAGCTTGTTAATTGCTAGCGGCTTCAATGAGCAGTTCTTC.

The gene calls are TRBV5-1 and TRBJ1-2; 11 bases are shared with TRBD1. The CDR3 is 17 residues long. Germline values: CDR1 SGHRS, CDR2 YFSETQ. The V gene end was trimmed by 0 bases and the J gene end by 4 bases; junction bases not matched to a gene: 8. The CDR3: CASSLGTGGVKAYGYTF. The CDR3 DNA reads as TGCGCCAGCAGCTTGGGGACAGGGGGCGTCAAAGCCTATGGCTACACCTTC.

This rearrangement joins TRBV11-1 to TRBJ2-2, with D perhaps TRBD2 (6 bases). Trimming left V 2 bases short and J 4 bases short, with 11 bases between. The CDR3 has 15 residues. Germline assignment: CDR1 SGHAT and CDR2 FQDESV (reference sequence). The CDR3 DNA sequence: TGTGCCAGCAGCTTAACGGGCGGGACCACCGGGGAGCTGTTTTTT. This sequence encodes CASSLTGGTTGELFF.

The chain carries TRBV11-3 and TRBJ2-5; 12 bases match TRBD2. Germline V gene data show CDR1 as SGHNT and CDR2 as YENEEA. This CDR3 region has 14 residues. The V segment lost 5 bases and the J segment 4 bases; nucleotides outside the gene matches: 2. CDR3 protein: CASSTGLAGETQYF. Here the CDR3 DNA reads TGTGCCAGCAGCACGGGACTAGCGGGAGAGACCCAGTACTTC. The full variable domain, in which reference TRBV11-3 and TRBJ2-5 provide the parts outside the CDR3, is EAGVVQSPRYKIIEKKQPVAFWCNPISGHNTLYWYLQNLGQGPELLIRYENEEAVDDSQLPKDRFSAERLKGVDSTLKIQPAELGDSAVYLCASSTGLAGETQYFGPGTRLLVL.

The chain is built from TRBV2 and TRBJ1-1; TRBD1 matches 8 bases. V shed 6 bases, J shed 5 bases, and the junction held 2 bases outside the gene matches. Germline CDR1 reads SNHLY; CDR2 reads FYNNEI. The CDR3 loop spans 12 amino acids. The CDR3 region has the DNA TGTGCCAGCAGCCGACAGGGGACTGAAGCTTTCTTT. It translates to CASSRQGTEAFF.

This chain connects TRBV27 to TRBJ2-2; a weak D match, TRBD2 (5 bases). The CDR3 has 18 amino acids. From germline, CDR1 is MNHEY and CDR2 SMNVEV (reference sequence). Trimming shortened V by 0 bases and J by 1 base, and 15 bases separated the two germline ends. In DNA, the CDR3 is TGTGCCAGCAGTTTATCGAAAGGGCGGGTAGGGAACACCGGGGAGCTGTTTTTT. Translation gives CASSLSKGRVGNTGELFF.

V gene TRBV6-5 combines with J gene TRBJ1-5; 8 nucleotides align to TRBD1. Germline V gene data show CDR1 as MNHEY and CDR2 as SVGAGI. V dropped 11 bases and J dropped 4; count of bases not matched to a gene: 7. This CDR3 has 13 amino acids. The CDR3 region is CAGRQGANQPQHF. The CDR3 DNA sequence: TGTGCCGGCCGCCAGGGGGCTAATCAGCCCCAGCATTTT.

This clone was picked up a small number of times. The chain combines TRBV27 with TRBJ2-2; no firm D call. The V end was cut by 0 bases, the J end by 1 base, with 3 bases between. The CDR3 has 14 residues. Germline V gene sequence: CDR1 MNHEY, CDR2 SMNVEV (reference sequence). The CDR3 spells CASSLSMNTGELFF. The CDR3 DNA follows: TGTGCCAGCAGTTTATCTATGAACACCGGGGAGCTGTTTTTT.

This clone was detected only a few times. This chain joins TRBV9 and TRBJ2-2, with D possibly matching TRBD1 (5 bases). The CDR3 contains 12 residues. Germline V gives CDR1 SGDLS, CDR2 YYNGEE. V was cut by 5 bases and J by 6 bases, with 8 bases left in between. The CDR3 spells CASSQGSGELFF. The CDR3 bases are TGTGCCAGCAGTCAGGGTTCCGGGGAGCTGTTTTTT.

This chain links TRBV12-3 or TRBV12-4 with TRBJ1-5; D is unclear. The CDR3 runs 13 residues. Trimming took off 3 bases at V and 4 bases at J, with 7 bases between the two ends. Written as DNA, the CDR3 is TGTGCCAGCAGTTTTAGTGTGAATCAGCCCCAGCATTTT. As protein: CASSFSVNQPQHF.

This clone appeared a few times. The J gene is TRBJ2-1, the V gene TRBV24-1; 8 nucleotides match TRBD2. The junction had 7 bases not matched to a gene; V was cut back by 5 bases and J by 8 bases. Germline CDR1 and CDR2: KGHDR and SFDVKD. This CDR3 region has 14 residues. CDR3 sequence (DNA): TGTGCCACCAGTGGCATGGGACTAGAGTATGAGCAGTTCTTC. Its protein product is CATSGMGLEYEQFF.

The chain has TRBV7-9 and TRBJ2-1; D is unresolved. V shed 6 bases and J shed 5 bases, with 11 bases lying between them. CDR3 length: 13 residues. In germline, CDR1 is SEHNR, CDR2 FQNEAQ (reference sequence). CDR3 nucleotides: TGTGCCAGCAGTCCGATAAGCGACAATGAGCAGTTCTTC. Translated: CASSPISDNEQFF.

This clone was seen a handful of times. The chain combines TRBV19 with TRBJ1-1; a weak D match, TRBD1 (6 bases). The V end lost 7 bases, the J end lost 4 bases, and 16 bases lay between the germline ends. Germline V lookup: CDR1 LNHDA, CDR2 SQIVND (reference sequence). CDR3 size: 14 residues. The CDR3 spells CASTIGTYATEAFF. The CDR3 region has the DNA TGTGCCAGTACAATCGGGACATATGCCACTGAAGCTTTCTTT.